This T cell receptor (beta chain) was found in a study of shared T cell receptors in the human thymus. Assay: immunoSEQ multiplex PCR; the TCRdb copy retains only in-frame clones and omits some. The sample includes hundreds of thousands of clones, 80% to 90% of them seen just once. This clone was seen a single time. This CDR3 spans 13 amino acids. V gave up 7 bases and J gave up 11 bases, with 23 bases separating them. Germline V CDR1 and CDR2: SQVTM, ANQGSEA. Another study also made use of these data, one on human thymus T cells. That study reports: Each of the donors was a healthy Finnish infant who was undergoing open corrective cardiac surgery for congenital heart defects. Thymic material originated from resections removed in the course of corrective heart surgery. An apparent bias in V and J gene usage was seen in thymic and blood repertoires. Thymic repertoires overlap heavily among unrelated individuals, related research has reported.

The source of this sequence is a girl under three years old with a congenital heart defect. This rearrangement joins TRBV29-1 to TRBJ2-5; D is perhaps TRBD1 (6 bases). The sequenced sample was thymocytes. DNA for the CDR3: TGCAGCGCTGGAACTTATACCGACAGGCTACAGTACTTC. Translation gives CSAGTYTDRLQYF.